The present entry profiles one T cell receptor beta chain with its context. Its antigen is not known. The entry originates in a study of identical twins. Study-level findings and limits: Potential partial confounding of zero-insertion analyses by invariant MAIT and iNKT cells was noted.

TCRdb reprocessed the 5' RACE reads with MiXCR, giving one entry per CDR3 protein. In the table there are about 530,000 distinct CDR3 sequences, over 12% of which are singletons. The CDR3 has 16 residues. V shed 1 base and J 1 base; nucleotides not matched to a gene: 5. Germline assignment: CDR1 DFQATT and CDR2 SNEGSKA (reference sequence). This sample also appeared in a second study, on yellow fever vaccine responses in identical twins.

The sequence was collected from a woman in her late teens or twenties in good health. The genes are TRBV20-1 and TRBJ2-2; 8 positions match TRBD1. Material for sequencing was CD4+ T cells sorted from blood. The CDR3 reads CSARGTGPGNTGELFF. CDR3 nucleotide sequence: TGCAGTGCTAGAGGGACAGGGCCCGGGAACACCGGGGAGCTGTTTTTT.